This T cell receptor (beta chain) originates from a study of blood T cell repertoires in COVID-19. Only one count was recorded for this clone. Per the original methods: Estimated nucleated cell counts came from reference gene primer amplification. Sequencing used immunoSEQ multiplex PCR; TCRdb keeps in-frame clones, though not all of them. V and J calls and clone size are as listed in that table; D and trimming were resolved from the DNA. The sample consists of 150,000 to 200,000 clones, about 82% of them appearing once. Germline values: CDR1 SGHRS, CDR2 YFSETQ. This CDR3 has 16 residues. The ends were cut back, 4 bases at V and 1 base at J, with 14 bases in the middle.

What was sequenced was peripheral blood. The TCR was taken from a woman in her thirties with acute or convalescent COVID-19. The chain couples TRBV5-1 to TRBJ2-2; TRBD1 is a possible D gene (5 bases). CDR3 loop: CASSLTGAGNTGELFF. CDR3 in DNA: TGCGCCAGCAGCCTCACAGGAGCAGGGAACACCGGGGAGCTGTTTTTT.